Shown below are 22 T cell receptor beta chains from a single sample sequenced in a study of OX40 agonist ivuxolimab in advanced cancers. Clones were read by immunoSEQ multiplex PCR, and TCRdb kept only the in-frame ones, dropping some. The sample has about 42,000 clones; 82% are singletons. Sequenced material: CD4+ or CD8+ T cells sorted from blood, taken in a trial of the OX40 agonist ivuxolimab. The receptors stem from an adult with an advanced solid tumor such as melanoma, head and neck, liver or kidney cancer.

This clone was counted a single time. V is TRBV19 and J is TRBJ2-1, with D tentatively TRBD2 (6 bases). The CDR3 consists of 14 residues. Per the germline V gene, CDR1 is LNHDA and CDR2 is SQIVND (reference sequence). The V and J ends lost 3 bases and 3 bases respectively, with 9 bases between them. The CDR3 DNA reads TGTGCCAGTAGTATTACTAGCTACTACAATGAGCAGTTCTTC. Amino acids: CASSITSYYNEQFF.

This chain connects TRBV19 to TRBJ1-1, with 9 bases fitting TRBD1. This CDR3 has 18 residues. V trimming: 10 bases; J trimming: 4 bases; junction bases outside the gene matches: 22. Looked up from germline, CDR1 is LNHDA and CDR2 is SQIVND (reference sequence). The CDR3 is CAIGAYSLHSTGGTEAFF. In DNA form, the CDR3 reads TGTGCCATCGGCGCATATTCCTTACATTCGACAGGGGGCACTGAAGCTTTCTTT.

The V and J genes are TRBV6-1 and TRBJ2-7, with D perhaps matching TRBD1 (6 bases). V lost 5 bases, J lost 3 bases, and 17 bases lay in between. CDR1 is MNHNS, CDR2 SASEGT, per germline. CDR3 length: 15 amino acids. The CDR3 here is CASSPSSTGRYEQYF. In DNA form, the CDR3 reads TGTGCCAGCAGTCCTTCCTCGACAGGACGCTACGAGCAGTACTTC.

V is TRBV29-1 and J is TRBJ1-1, with D possibly TRBD1 on 5 matching bases. Trimming left V 4 bases short and J 5 bases short, with 8 bases between. There are 11 residues in the CDR3. Per germline, CDR1 SQVTM and CDR2 ANQGSEA. The CDR3 here is CSVVKGTEAFF. CDR3 nucleotide sequence: TGCAGCGTTGTGAAGGGGACTGAAGCTTTCTTT.

V and J are TRBV2 and TRBJ2-2; 10 bases are a match to TRBD1. The CDR3 has 15 residues. The V gene end was trimmed by 6 bases and the J gene end by 2 bases; junction bases not matched to a gene: 3. Germline CDR1 reads SNHLY; CDR2 reads FYNNEI. CDR3 amino acids: CASSGTGANTGELFF. The CDR3 coding sequence is TGTGCCAGCAGCGGGACAGGGGCCAACACCGGGGAGCTGTTTTTT.

The chain combines TRBV28 with TRBJ2-2, with no clear D. Deletions cut 3 bases from V and 5 bases from J, with 7 bases between. Germline V gene sequence: CDR1 MDHEN, CDR2 SYDVKM. The CDR3 has 13 residues. CDR3 sequence: CASSLGGTGELFF. The CDR3 region has the DNA TGTGCCAGCAGTTTGGGTGGGACCGGGGAGCTGTTTTTT.

The rearrangement uses TRBV28 and TRBJ2-3; 10 nucleotides line up with TRBD2. Germline CDR1 is MDHEN and CDR2 is SYDVKM. After removal of 6 bases from V and 4 bases from J, the junction contained 16 bases not matched to a gene. The CDR3 is 18 residues long. The CDR3 DNA is TGTGCCAGCAGCTCCCTCCTAGCGGGAGCCCTAGCAGCAGATACGCAGTATTTT. It codes for CASSSLLAGALAADTQYF.

V and J are TRBV28 and TRBJ2-1; either TRBD1 or TRBD2 may fit D (5 bases each). CDR1 and CDR2 from the germline V gene are MDHEN and SYDVKM. The CDR3 runs to 14 residues. V was trimmed by 5 bases and J by 8 bases, leaving 16 bases between them. In DNA form, the CDR3 reads TGTGCCAGCAGTCCGCCGGGGTGGGGCGATGAGCAGTTCTTC. Translation: CASSPPGWGDEQFF.

As to this clone: Other DNA sequences in this sample translate to the same CDR3. The rearrangement links TRBV4-1 to TRBJ2-5; 12 nucleotides match TRBD2. From germline, CDR1 is MGHRA and CDR2 YSYEKL. CDR3 length: 16 amino acids. After removal of 1 base from V and 5 bases from J, the junction contained 5 bases not matched to a gene. The CDR3 bases are TGCGCCAGCAGCCAAGGACTAGCGGGGGAGGGGGAGACCCAGTACTTC. It yields the protein CASSQGLAGEGETQYF.

The CDR3 is CASSLQGAGYGYTF. The CDR3 DNA sequence: TGTGCCAGCAGTTTACAGGGGGCTGGCTATGGCTACACCTTC. The chain uses TRBV27 and TRBJ1-2; 8 positions match TRBD1. CDR1 and CDR2 (germline): MNHEY, SMNVEV (reference sequence). CDR3 length equals 14 residues. The V and J ends lost 2 bases and 4 bases, in that order; junction bases with no gene match: 3.

The chain is built from TRBV5-5 and TRBJ1-6; D remains unclear. Per germline, CDR1 SGHKS and CDR2 YYEKEE (reference sequence). The CDR3 loop spans 14 amino acids. Trimming stripped 0 bases from V and 4 bases from J, with 5 bases between. The CDR3 is CASSLEGYNSPLHF. The CDR3 DNA follows: TGTGCCAGCAGCTTGGAAGGGTATAATTCACCCCTCCACTTT.

The rearrangement links TRBV7-3 to TRBJ1-1; 8 nucleotides agree with TRBD1. Germline CDR1 SGHTA, CDR2 FQGTGA. The CDR3 loop spans 18 amino acids. Trimming removed 2 bases from V and 5 bases from J; junction bases left unmatched: 16. The CDR3 sequence: CASSLLGPGRGRGTEAFF. The CDR3 coding sequence is TGTGCCAGCAGCTTATTGGGTCCGGGCAGGGGGCGCGGAACTGAAGCTTTCTTT. Full variable domain (missing parts from reference TRBV7-3 and TRBJ1-1): GAGVSQTPSNKVTEKGKYVELRCDPISGHTALYWYRQSLGQGPEFLIYFQGTGAADDSGLPNDRFFAVRPEGSVSTLKIQRTERGDSAVYLCASSLLGPGRGRGTEAFFGQGTRLTVV.

The CDR3 region is CASSLATGGSTDTQYF. The DNA for the CDR3 is TGTGCCAGCAGCTTAGCGACAGGGGGGAGCACAGATACGCAGTATTTT. This chain uses TRBV7-9 with TRBJ2-3; 9 nucleotides match TRBD1. The CDR3 covers 16 residues. Trimming removed 0 bases from V and 0 bases from J; junction bases left unmatched: 1. CDR1 and CDR2 from the germline V gene are SEHNR and FQNEAQ (reference sequence). Drawing the rest from reference TRBV7-9 and TRBJ2-3, the complete variable domain is DTGVSQNPRHKITKRGQNVTFRCDPISEHNRLYWYRQTLGQGPEFLTYFQNEAQLEKSRLLSDRFSAERPKGSFSTLEIQRTEQGDSAMYLCASSLATGGSTDTQYFGPGTRLTVL.

About this clone: At one end, the junction sequence differs from germline, possibly due to a read error. The chain links TRBV27 to TRBJ2-5, with D uncertain. Germline V CDR1 and CDR2: MNHEY, SMNVEV (reference sequence). The CDR3 has 14 amino acids. The DNA of the CDR3 is TGTGCCAGCAGTCCCGAAACTGATGAAGAAACCCAGTACTTC. Translating gives CASSPETDEETQYF.

The chain employs TRBV5-4 and TRBJ2-6; D is tentatively TRBD1 or TRBD2 (5 bases each). V lost 3 bases and J lost 1, with 5 bases in between. This CDR3 spans 14 amino acids. Per the germline V gene, CDR1 is SGHNT and CDR2 is YYREEE (reference sequence). The CDR3 protein is CASSWGSGANVLTF. In DNA form, the CDR3 reads TGTGCCAGCAGCTGGGGGTCTGGGGCCAACGTCCTGACTTTC.

The chain has TRBV19 and TRBJ2-7; D might be TRBD1 or TRBD2, each matching 5 bases. CDR3 length: 11 residues. Germline loops: CDR1 LNHDA, CDR2 SQIVND (reference sequence). Trimming removed 6 bases from V and 9 bases from J, with 12 bases in between. This CDR3 reads CASSPGRGQYF. CDR3 in DNA: TGTGCCAGTAGCCCGGGACGTGGGCAGTACTTC.

This sequence joins TRBV18 and TRBJ1-1; D gene unclear. V dropped 6 bases and J dropped 2 bases, with 16 bases sitting between them. The germline CDR1 and CDR2 sequences are KGHSH and LQKENI. This CDR3 contains 15 residues. CDR3 nucleotide sequence: TGTGCCAGCTCCCCGGCGGCAGTTTTAAACACTGAAGCTTTCTTT. It specifies CASSPAAVLNTEAFF.

The genes are TRBV9 and TRBJ1-3; D is ambiguous. The V end lost 0 bases, the J end lost 0 bases, and 10 bases lay between the germline ends. CDR1 and CDR2 from the germline V gene are SGDLS and YYNGEE. The CDR3 sequence is 16 residues long. CDR3 nucleotide sequence: TGTGCCAGCAGCGTAGCTTTAGTAGGCTCTGGAAACACCATATATTTT. Translation: CASSVALVGSGNTIYF. Looking up the rest from reference TRBV9 and TRBJ1-3 gives the full variable domain: DSGVTQTPKHLITATGQRVTLRCSPRSGDLSVYWYQQSLDQGLQFLIQYYNGEERAKGNILERFSAQQFPDLHSELNLSSLELGDSALYFCASSVALVGSGNTIYFGEGSWLTVV.

V usage is TRBV5-4 and J usage is TRBJ2-1; 9 positions agree with TRBD2. Trimming removed 0 bases from V and 12 bases from J; junction bases left unmatched: 13. The CDR3 contains 16 residues. CDR1 and CDR2 (germline): SGHNT, YYREEE (reference sequence). The CDR3 reads CASSLAGTSTTMGQFF. The DNA of the CDR3 is TGTGCCAGCAGCTTGGCCGGGACTAGCACCACAATGGGGCAGTTCTTC. Supplemented by reference TRBV5-4 and TRBJ2-1, the full variable domain reads ETGVTQSPTHLIKTRGQQVTLRCSSQSGHNTVSWYQQALGQGPQFIFQYYREEENGRGNFPPRFSGLQFPNYSSELNVNALELDDSALYLCASSLAGTSTTMGQFFGPGTRLTVL.

V usage is TRBV2 and J usage is TRBJ2-1; D possibly corresponds to TRBD1 (5 bases). Germline values: CDR1 SNHLY, CDR2 FYNNEI. The CDR3 is made up of 15 amino acids. The V end was cut by 7 bases, the J end by 4 bases, with 17 bases between. The CDR3 DNA sequence: TGTGCCAGCATCCCCGCCAGCAGGGCTTACAATGAGCAGTTCTTC. It is translated as CASIPASRAYNEQFF.

This clone has just one count. The DNA for the CDR3 is TGCGCCAGCAGCTTGGTGGGGACCATACAAGAGACCCAGTACTTC. Protein: CASSLVGTIQETQYF. The V gene is TRBV5-1, the J gene TRBJ2-5; D possibly matches TRBD1 or TRBD2 (5 bases each). Germline V gene sequence: CDR1 SGHRS, CDR2 YFSETQ. CDR3 length: 15 amino acids. V lost 0 bases to trimming and J lost 2 bases, with 11 bases between them.

The V and J genes are TRBV18 and TRBJ2-5; a possible D gene is TRBD1 (7 bases). Germline assignment: CDR1 KGHSH and CDR2 LQKENI. This CDR3 region has 15 residues. The V gene lost 0 bases and the J gene lost 5 bases, with 13 bases spanning the gap. This CDR3 is CASSPPPGGMETQYF. The DNA of the CDR3 is TGTGCCAGCTCACCACCGCCAGGGGGGATGGAGACCCAGTACTTC.